This T cell receptor (beta chain) was sequenced for a study of T cell repertoires in cytomegalovirus infection. Background on the study: It was the public TCR beta signatures that indicated both CMV infection and matching HLA type. Study-level points and caveats: The study found HLA-C-restricted CMV-specific TCR beta clonotypes dominating the ex vivo response.

MiXCR was run by TCRdb on the reads, yielding one entry per CDR3 protein. The table lists approximately 700,000 distinct CDR3 sequences, approximately 40% of them singletons, with 2.8% in the top ten. The sample holds a few counts of this clonotype. The antigen is not known. CDR1 and CDR2 from the germline V gene are ENHRY and SYGVKD. Unmatched junction bases numbered 1, after V lost 2 bases and J lost 9 bases. This CDR3 region has 12 residues. The rearrangement links TRBV10-3 to TRBJ2-1; 7 nucleotides align to TRBD1. The sequence derives from a human donor in good health (CMV status not recorded). Some clones in this sample may be carry-over from other donors' samples. Sequencing input: PBMCs. The CDR3 nucleotides read TGTGCCATCAGTGAGACAGGGGCTGAGCAGTTCTTC. It yields the protein CAISETGAEQFF.